This TCR beta chain originates from a study of T cell responses to AZD1222 COVID-19 vaccine. V gave up 3 bases and J gave up 4 bases; unmatched junction bases: 6. CDR1 and CDR2 from the germline V gene are MGHRA and YSYEKL. This CDR3 has 16 residues. Libraries were prepared by immunoSEQ multiplex PCR; TCRdb keeps only in-frame clonotypes and omits some of them. The sample lists 120,000 to 150,000 clones; approximately 78% were seen once. The sequences come from peripheral blood, collected on day 0 of MenACWY control vaccination. The receptor's source is an adult in good health. V usage is TRBV4-1 and J usage is TRBJ2-1, with TRBD2 matching over 10 bases. The CDR3 DNA reads as TGCGCCAGCAGCCACCAAGGACTAGCGGCTTACAATGAGCAGTTCTTC. Amino acid sequence: CASSHQGLAAYNEQFF.